This T cell receptor (beta chain) appears in the sequencing data of a study of spatial heterogeneity in lung cancer. Study-wide findings and caveats: Intratumoral expanded alpha and beta TCR counts were found to track tumor mutation counts.

The time point: sample taken at primary tumor resection. The sequenced material consisted of unsorted whole RNA from tumor, nontumor lung or frozen PBMC. In the library, each TCR cDNA molecule bore its own unique molecular identifier. Each CDR3 protein gets one entry after TCRdb re-called the 5' RACE reads with MiXCR. The repertoire has under 2,500 distinct CDR3 sequences, about 15% of them found once; the top ten carry 33%. This clonotype is medium-sized (0.01 to 0.1%) in the sample. Its matching antigen is unknown. CDR3 size: 14 residues. J gave up 5 bases and V 8 bases, and 7 bases lay outside the gene matches. CDR1 and CDR2 (germline): LNHDA, SQIVND (reference sequence).

The clonotype originates from a male donor with early-stage non-small cell lung cancer. V usage is TRBV19 and J usage is TRBJ1-4, with 8 bases matching TRBD1. The sample in question was lung tumor tissue, obtained at surgery. The CDR3 nucleotides read TGTGCCAGTGGAGCCGGGACAGGCAATGAAAAACTGTTTTTT. Translating it yields CASGAGTGNEKLFF.